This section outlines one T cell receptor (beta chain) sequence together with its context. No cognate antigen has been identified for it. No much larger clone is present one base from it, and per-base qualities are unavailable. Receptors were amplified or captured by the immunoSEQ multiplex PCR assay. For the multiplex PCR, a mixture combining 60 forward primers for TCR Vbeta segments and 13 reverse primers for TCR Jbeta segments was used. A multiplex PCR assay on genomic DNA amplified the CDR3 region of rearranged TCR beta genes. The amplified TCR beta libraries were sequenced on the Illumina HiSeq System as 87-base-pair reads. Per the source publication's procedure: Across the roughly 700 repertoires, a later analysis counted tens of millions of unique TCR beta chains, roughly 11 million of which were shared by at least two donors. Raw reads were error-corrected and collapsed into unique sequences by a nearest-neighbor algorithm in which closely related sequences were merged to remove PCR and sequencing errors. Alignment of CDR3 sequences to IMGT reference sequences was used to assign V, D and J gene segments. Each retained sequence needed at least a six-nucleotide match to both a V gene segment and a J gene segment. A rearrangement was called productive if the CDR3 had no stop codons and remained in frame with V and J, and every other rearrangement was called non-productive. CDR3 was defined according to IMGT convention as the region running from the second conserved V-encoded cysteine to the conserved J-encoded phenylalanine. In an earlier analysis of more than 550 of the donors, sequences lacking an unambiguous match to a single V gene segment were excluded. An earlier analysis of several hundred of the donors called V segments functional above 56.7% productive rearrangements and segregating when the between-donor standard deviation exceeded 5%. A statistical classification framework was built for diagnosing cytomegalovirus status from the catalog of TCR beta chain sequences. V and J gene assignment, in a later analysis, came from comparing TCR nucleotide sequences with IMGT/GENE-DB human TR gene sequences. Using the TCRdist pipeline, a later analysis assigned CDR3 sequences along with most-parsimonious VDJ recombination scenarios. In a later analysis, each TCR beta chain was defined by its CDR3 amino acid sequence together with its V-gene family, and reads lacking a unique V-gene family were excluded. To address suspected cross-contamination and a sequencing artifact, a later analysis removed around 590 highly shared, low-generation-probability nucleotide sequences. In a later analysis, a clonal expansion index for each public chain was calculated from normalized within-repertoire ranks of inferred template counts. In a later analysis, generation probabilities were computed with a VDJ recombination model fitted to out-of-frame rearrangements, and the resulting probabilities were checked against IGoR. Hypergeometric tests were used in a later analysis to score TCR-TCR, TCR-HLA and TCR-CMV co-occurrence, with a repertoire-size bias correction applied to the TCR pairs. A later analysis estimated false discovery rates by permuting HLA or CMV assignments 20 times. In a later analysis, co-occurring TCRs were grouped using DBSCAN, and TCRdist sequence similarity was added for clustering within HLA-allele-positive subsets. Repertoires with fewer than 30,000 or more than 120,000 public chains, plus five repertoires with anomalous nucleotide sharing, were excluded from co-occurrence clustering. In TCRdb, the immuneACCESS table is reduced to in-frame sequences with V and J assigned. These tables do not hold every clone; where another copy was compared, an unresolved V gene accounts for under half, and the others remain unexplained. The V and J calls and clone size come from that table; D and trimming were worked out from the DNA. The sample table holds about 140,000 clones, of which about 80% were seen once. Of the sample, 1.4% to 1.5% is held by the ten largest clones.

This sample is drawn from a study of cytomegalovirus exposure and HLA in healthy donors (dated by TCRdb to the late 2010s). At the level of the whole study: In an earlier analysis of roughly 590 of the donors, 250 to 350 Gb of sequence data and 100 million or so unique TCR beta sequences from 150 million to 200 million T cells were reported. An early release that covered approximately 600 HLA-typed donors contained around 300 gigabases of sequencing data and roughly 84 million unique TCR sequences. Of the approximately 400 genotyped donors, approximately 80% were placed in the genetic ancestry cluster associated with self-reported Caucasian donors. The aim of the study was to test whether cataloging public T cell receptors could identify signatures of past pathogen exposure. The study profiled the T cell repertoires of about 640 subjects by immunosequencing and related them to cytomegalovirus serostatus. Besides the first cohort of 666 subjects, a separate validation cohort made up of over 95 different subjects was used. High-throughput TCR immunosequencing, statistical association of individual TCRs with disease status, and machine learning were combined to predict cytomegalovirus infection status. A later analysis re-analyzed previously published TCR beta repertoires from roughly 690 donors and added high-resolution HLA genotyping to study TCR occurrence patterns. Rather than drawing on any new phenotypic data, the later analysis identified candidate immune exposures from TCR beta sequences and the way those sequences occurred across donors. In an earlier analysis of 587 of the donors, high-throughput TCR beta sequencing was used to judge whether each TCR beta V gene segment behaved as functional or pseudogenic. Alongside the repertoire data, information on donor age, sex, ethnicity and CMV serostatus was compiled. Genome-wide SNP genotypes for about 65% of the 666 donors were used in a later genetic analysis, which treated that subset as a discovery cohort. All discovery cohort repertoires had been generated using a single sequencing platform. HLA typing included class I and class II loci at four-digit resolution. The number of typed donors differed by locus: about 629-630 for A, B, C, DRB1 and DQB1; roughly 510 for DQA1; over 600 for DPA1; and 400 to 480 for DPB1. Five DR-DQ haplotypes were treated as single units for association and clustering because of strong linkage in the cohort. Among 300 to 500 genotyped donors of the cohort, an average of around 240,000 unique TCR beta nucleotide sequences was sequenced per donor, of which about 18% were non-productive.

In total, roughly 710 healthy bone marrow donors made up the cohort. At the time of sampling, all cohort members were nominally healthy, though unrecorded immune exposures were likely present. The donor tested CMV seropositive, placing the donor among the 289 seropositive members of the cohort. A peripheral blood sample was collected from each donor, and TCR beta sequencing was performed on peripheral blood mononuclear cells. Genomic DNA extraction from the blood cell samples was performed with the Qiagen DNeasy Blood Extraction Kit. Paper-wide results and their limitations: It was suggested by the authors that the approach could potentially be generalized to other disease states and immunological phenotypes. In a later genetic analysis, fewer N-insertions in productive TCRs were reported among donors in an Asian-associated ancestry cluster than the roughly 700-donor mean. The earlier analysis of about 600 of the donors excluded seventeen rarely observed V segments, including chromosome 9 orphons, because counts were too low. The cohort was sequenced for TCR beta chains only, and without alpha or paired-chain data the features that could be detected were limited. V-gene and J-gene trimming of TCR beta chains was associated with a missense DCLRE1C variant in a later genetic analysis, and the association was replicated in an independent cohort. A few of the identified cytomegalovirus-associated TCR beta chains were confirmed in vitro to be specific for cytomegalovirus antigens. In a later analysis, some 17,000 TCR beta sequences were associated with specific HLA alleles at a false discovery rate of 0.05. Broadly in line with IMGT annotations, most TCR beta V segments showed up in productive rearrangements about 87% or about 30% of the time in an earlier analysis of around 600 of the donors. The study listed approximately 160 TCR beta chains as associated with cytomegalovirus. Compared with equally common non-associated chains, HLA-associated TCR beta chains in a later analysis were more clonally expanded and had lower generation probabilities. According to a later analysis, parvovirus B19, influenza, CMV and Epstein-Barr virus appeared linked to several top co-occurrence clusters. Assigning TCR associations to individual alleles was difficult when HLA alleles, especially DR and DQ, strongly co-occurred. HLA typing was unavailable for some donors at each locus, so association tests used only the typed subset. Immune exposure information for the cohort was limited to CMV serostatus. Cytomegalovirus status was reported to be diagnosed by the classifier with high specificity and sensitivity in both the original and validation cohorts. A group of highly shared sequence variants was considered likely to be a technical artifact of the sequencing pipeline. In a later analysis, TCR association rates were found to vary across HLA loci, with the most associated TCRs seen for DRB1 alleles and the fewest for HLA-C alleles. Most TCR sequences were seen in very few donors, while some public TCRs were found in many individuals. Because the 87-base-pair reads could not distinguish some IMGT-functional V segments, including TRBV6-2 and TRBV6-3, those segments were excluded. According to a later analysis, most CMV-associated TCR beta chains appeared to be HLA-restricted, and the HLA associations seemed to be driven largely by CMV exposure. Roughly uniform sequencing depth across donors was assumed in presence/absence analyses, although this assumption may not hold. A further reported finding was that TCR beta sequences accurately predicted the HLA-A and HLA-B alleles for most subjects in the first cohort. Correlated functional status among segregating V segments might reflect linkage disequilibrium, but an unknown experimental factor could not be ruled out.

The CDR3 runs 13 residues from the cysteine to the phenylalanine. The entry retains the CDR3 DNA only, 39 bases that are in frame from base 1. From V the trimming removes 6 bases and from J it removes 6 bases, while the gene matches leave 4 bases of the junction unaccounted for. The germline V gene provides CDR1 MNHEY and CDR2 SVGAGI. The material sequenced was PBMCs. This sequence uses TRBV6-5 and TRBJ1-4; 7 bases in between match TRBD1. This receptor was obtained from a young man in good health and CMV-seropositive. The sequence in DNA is TGTGCCAGCAGGACAGGGTATGATGAAAAACTGTTTTTT. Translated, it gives CASRTGYDEKLFF.